Sequencing of this T cell receptor beta chain was carried out in a study of blood T cell repertoires in COVID-19. TCRdb keeps only in-frame clones here, not all; method: immunoSEQ multiplex PCR. The sample has fewer than 250,000 clones, around 80% seen once; the top ten hold around 19%. V was clipped by 2 bases and J by 4 bases, with 12 bases between them. CDR3 length equals 15 residues. Germline lookup yields CDR1 MDHEN and CDR2 SYDVKM. The V gene is TRBV28, the J gene TRBJ1-3; D might be TRBD1 (6 bases). The source is a human donor in a cohort sampled during active COVID-19. Sequencing was carried out using peripheral blood. For the CDR3, the DNA is TGTGCCAGCAGTTTAGTCGGGGGGCGCGGAAACACCATATATTTT. Protein sequence: CASSLVGGRGNTIYF.